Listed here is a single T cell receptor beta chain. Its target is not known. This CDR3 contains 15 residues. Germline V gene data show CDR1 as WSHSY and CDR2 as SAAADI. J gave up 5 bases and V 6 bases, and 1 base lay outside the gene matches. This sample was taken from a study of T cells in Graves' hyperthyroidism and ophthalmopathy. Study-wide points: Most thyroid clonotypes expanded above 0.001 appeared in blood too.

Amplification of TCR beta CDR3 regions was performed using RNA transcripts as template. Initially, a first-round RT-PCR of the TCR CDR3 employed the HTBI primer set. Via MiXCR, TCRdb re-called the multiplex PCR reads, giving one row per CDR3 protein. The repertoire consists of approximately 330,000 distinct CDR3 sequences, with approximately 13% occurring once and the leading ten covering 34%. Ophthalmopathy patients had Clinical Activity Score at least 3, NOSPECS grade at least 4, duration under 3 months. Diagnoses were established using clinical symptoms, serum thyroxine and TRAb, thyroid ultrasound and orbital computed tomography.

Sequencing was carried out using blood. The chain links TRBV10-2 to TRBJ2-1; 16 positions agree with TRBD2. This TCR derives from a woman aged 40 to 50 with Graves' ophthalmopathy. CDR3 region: CASRGLAGGHNEQFF. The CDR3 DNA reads TGCGCCAGCAGGGGACTAGCGGGAGGGCACAATGAGCAGTTCTTC.